These T cell receptor beta chains were read from a single sample in a study of sequential checkpoint blockade in melanoma. The method was immunoSEQ multiplex PCR; TCRdb's version includes in-frame clones alone and lacks a portion of them. The sample contains 5,000 to 6,000 clones, 25% to 30% of which appear only once. The sequences come from tumor tissue (inferred from file names), collected from a patient given nivolumab and ipilimumab in sequence. These receptors came from a human donor with melanoma. CDR3s include the opening cysteine and the closing phenylalanine or tryptophan. The order of the fields is V gene, J gene, CDR3 protein.

TRBV11-3	TRBJ2-7	CASSLGPGRYEQYF
TRBV11-3	TRBJ1-2	CASSFPQGEGYGYTF
TRBV18	TRBJ2-5	CASSRRHQETQYF
TRBV30	TRBJ2-5	CAWSVQGETQYF
TRBV30	TRBJ2-5	CAWPWWVTRGRRGHWETQYF
TRBV25-1	TRBJ2-7	CASSEPGPITYEQYF
TRBV11-3	TRBJ2-1	CASSPSSGRSNEQFF
TRBV19	TRBJ2-3	CASSISLQADTQYF
TRBV6-8	TRBJ2-1	CASRRPSGSSYNEQFF
TRBV28	TRBJ2-5	CASSFSPRLVDRETQYF
TRBV28	TRBJ1-5	CASSFGSGGYSNQPQHF
TRBV27	TRBJ2-7	CASSFGGSYEQYF
TRBV28	TRBJ2-7	CASSPPTYEQYF
TRBV18	TRBJ2-5	CASSLGVEETQYF
TRBV19	TRBJ2-7	CASHGTGVYEQYF
TRBV6-8	TRBJ1-2	CASSKSGTGYGYTF
TRBV28	TRBJ1-3	CASSSGYSGNTIYF
TRBV11-3	TRBJ1-1	CASSFSGAGNTEAFF
TRBV28	TRBJ1-4	CASRTWGQGMNEKLFF
TRBV11-3	TRBJ2-3	CASSLKAGGGDTQYF
TRBV6-8	TRBJ1-1	CASSYSIGQGHTEAFF
TRBV11-3	TRBJ2-2	CASSFRQGGGELFF
TRBV19	TRBJ2-2	CASSMDPATGELFF
TRBV28	TRBJ1-2	CASSLTGRSYGYTF
TRBV19	TRBJ1-5	CASSILTTGVNQPQHF
TRBV19	TRBJ1-2	CASSGQRLNYGYTF
TRBV4-1	TRBJ1-4	CASSQGDLVEKLFF
TRBV6-8	TRBJ2-3	CASSGTGGDTQYF
TRBV12-5	TRBJ2-7	CASGTSGGSYEQYF
TRBV6-8	TRBJ2-1	CASSYIAPGVASYNEQFF
TRBV6-8	TRBJ1-4	CASSYSGGTGLTNEKLFF
TRBV19	TRBJ2-7	CATRRDRGRNEQYF
TRBV9	TRBJ2-7	CASSVDAAAGIYEQYF
TRBV2	TRBJ2-3	CASRYVAVSTDTQYF
TRBV11-3	TRBJ1-3	CASSFSPGTGGSDTIYF
TRBV6-8	TRBJ2-5	CASTPVGREETQYF
TRBV23-1	TRBJ2-3	CASSPQGQDTQYF
TRBV12-5	TRBJ1-1	CASASDGLNTEAFF
TRBV5-1	TRBJ2-7	CASSLDPSVDEQYF
TRBV30	TRBJ2-1	CAWSVRVSGKAYNEQFF
TRBV5-1	TRBJ2-1	CASRGLGSYNEQFF
TRBV5-1	TRBJ1-1	CASSPEAGARKVNTEAFF
TRBV5-1	TRBJ2-1	CASSLAGGTNNEQFF
TRBV25-1	TRBJ2-3	CASSSRQGVGDTQYF
TRBV29-1	TRBJ2-7	CSVYEGSYEQYF
TRBV11-3	TRBJ2-1	CASSLSTSGSNEQFF
TRBV18	TRBJ2-7	CASSPSKTEQYF
TRBV6-8	TRBJ1-1	CASSSGTVNTEAFF
TRBV6-8	TRBJ2-1	CASSYLGLAGVGYNEQFF
TRBV5-1	TRBJ2-4	CASSFPGQGVKNIQYF
TRBV19	TRBJ2-1	CASSSRDGGSSYNEQFF
TRBV15	TRBJ1-1	CATSRGQDMNTEAFF
TRBV9	TRBJ2-1	CASSVDPYNEQFF
TRBV6-8	TRBJ2-5	CASSYSGSGETQYF
TRBV4-1	TRBJ2-5	CASSLDGTGLGVGETQYF